The rows below give T cell receptor beta chains drawn from one sample of a study of blood T cell repertoires in COVID-19. TCRdb's copy holds only in-frame clones and misses some; the assay was immunoSEQ multiplex PCR. The sample holds 150,000 to 200,000 clones; 70% to 90% are singletons and the top ten take 0.99%. The sequenced sample consisted of peripheral blood. All receptors derive from a man younger than 35 with acute or convalescent COVID-19. Both conserved end residues are part of each CDR3. The D gene is left open where the match is weak. Rows give clone size only sometimes, using once, few, many, or a class for an expanded clone.

- TRBJ1-3 - TRBV9 CASSPDSSGNTIYF TGTGCCAGCAGCCCGGACAGCTCTGGAAACACCATATATTTT
- TRBJ1-5 TRBD1 TRBV27 CASSLTPPDRGRGSNQPQHF TGTGCCAGCAGTTTAACCCCCCCTGACAGGGGGCGAGGAAGCAATCAGCCCCAGCATTTT
- TRBJ1-1 - TRBV27 CASSLGRGVLGEAFF TGTGCCAGCAGTTTGGGCAGGGGAGTCTTAGGAGAAGCTTTCTTT
- TRBJ1-1 TRBD1 TRBV4-1 CASSQGNRGNTEAFF TGCGCCAGCAGCCAAGGGAACAGGGGGAACACTGAAGCTTTCTTT
- TRBJ2-5 TRBD1 TRBV2 CASGGQGRETQYF TGTGCCAGCGGTGGACAGGGTAGAGAGACCCAGTACTTC
- TRBJ2-1 - TRBV18 CASSPAREQFF TGTGCCAGCTCACCCGCTCGGGAGCAGTTCTTC
once TRBJ1-3 - TRBV18 CASSPPNQGLGNTIYF TGTGCCAGCTCACCACCCAATCAGGGCCTTGGAAACACCATATATTTT
- TRBJ1-5 - TRBV28 CATRGGGNQPQHF TGTGCCACCAGGGGTGGAGGCAATCAGCCCCAGCATTTT
- TRBJ2-3 - TRBV11-1 CASSVAAYSTDTQYF TGTGCCAGCTCTGTGGCAGCGTATAGCACAGATACGCAGTATTTT
few TRBJ1-6 TRBD1 TRBV10-3 CAIGQVNNSPLHF TGTGCCATTGGACAGGTGAATAATTCACCCCTCCACTTT
- TRBJ2-3 TRBD2 TRBV29-1 CSVPGLATDTQYF TGCAGCGTGCCGGGACTAGCGACAGATACGCAGTATTTT
once TRBJ2-5 TRBD1 TRBV5-1 CASSFLDREETQYF TGCGCCAGCAGCTTCCTCGACAGGGAAGAGACCCAGTACTTC
- TRBJ2-7 TRBD2 TRBV7-9 CASNPSGGYEQYF TGTGCCAGCAACCCTAGCGGGGGCTACGAGCAGTACTTC
- TRBJ1-1 - TRBV19 CASTQGRGMNTEAFF TGTGCCAGTACCCAAGGAAGGGGGATGAACACTGAAGCTTTCTTT
- TRBJ1-5 - TRBV15 CATSPRGGTSNQPQHF TGTGCCACCAGCCCCCGCGGAGGGACGAGCAATCAGCCCCAGCATTTT
- TRBJ2-3 TRBD2 TRBV5-4 CASSMGAQRGAVDTQYF TGTGCCAGCAGCATGGGCGCCCAGCGGGGGGCTGTAGATACGCAGTATTTT